A single sample is the source of the 7 T cell receptor beta chains below, sequenced in a study of breast tumors, draining lymph nodes, adjacent tissues (TCRdb year 2016). The protocol used for the library was multiplex PCR. Sequencer: Illumina HiSeq 2000. TCRdb trimmed public reads at Q25 via fastp, called clones via MiXCR and kept in-frame beta chains. Each entry merges the rows of one CDR3 protein and shows their most common DNA and genes. The sample has approximately 200,000 distinct CDR3 sequences on record, roughly 31% of them singletons. Of the sample, approximately 4.5% is held by the ten largest clones. The axillary draining lymph nodes of breast cancer patients were the source of the lymph node samples. Sample: axillary lymph node tissue. These receptors were collected from a female donor with breast cancer. Some clones in this sample may be carry-over from other donors' samples.

The chain couples TRBV20-1 to TRBJ2-3, with TRBD2 matching 7 bases. Trimming cost V 7 bases and J 5 bases; bases outside gene matches: 15. The CDR3 is 15 amino acids. Germline V gene data show CDR1 as DFQATT and CDR2 as SNEGSKA (reference sequence). CDR3 nucleotides: TGCAGTGAGGTTAGTTGGGAGGGCGAAGTAGATACGCAGTATTTT. Protein product: CSEVSWEGEVDTQYF.

This clonotype came up many times. The chain carries TRBV20-1 and TRBJ1-2; D gene ambiguous. CDR3 size: 15 residues. Germline V CDR1 and CDR2: DFQATT, SNEGSKA (reference sequence). Trimming cost V 1 base and J 4 bases, with 16 bases left between them. The CDR3 protein is CSARGKSPRVYGYTF. As DNA, the CDR3 is TGCAGTGCTAGAGGGAAATCGCCTCGGGTCTATGGCTACACCTTC.

This clonotype appeared many times. V and J are TRBV24-1 and TRBJ1-2; D unresolved. Germline V gene data show CDR1 as KGHDR and CDR2 as SFDVKD. The CDR3 contains 13 residues. V was cut by 2 bases and J by 4 bases, with 7 bases left in between. The CDR3 here is CATSDSGFYGYTF. The CDR3 DNA follows: TGTGCCACCAGTGATTCGGGCTTCTATGGCTACACCTTC.

This clonotype was observed a single time. This chain links TRBV11-2 with TRBJ2-7; 12 bases agree with TRBD1. The germline V gene has CDR1 SGHAT and CDR2 FQNNGV. CDR3 length: 15 residues. The V segment lost 8 bases and the J segment 7 bases; nucleotides outside the gene matches: 12. The CDR3 DNA is TGTGCCAGCGGCCAACCGGGACAGGGGGCGAAGGAGCAGTACTTC. It codes for CASGQPGQGAKEQYF.

As concerns this clonotype: One junction end does not reproduce the germline sequence, and a read error may be involved. J is TRBJ1-2 and V is TRBV28; 8 nucleotides align to TRBD1. This CDR3 region has 11 residues. The germline CDR1 and CDR2 sequences are MDHEN and SYDVKM. Here the CDR3 reads CSSGQGRGYTF. The CDR3 DNA reads TGTTCCAGCGGACAGGGACGGGGCTACACCTTC.

This clonotype was detected ten times or more. The rearrangement joins TRBV18 to TRBJ1-4, with 10 nucleotides matching TRBD1. Looked up from germline, CDR1 is KGHSH and CDR2 is LQKENI. V was clipped by 5 bases and J by 6 bases; unmatched bases: 3. There are 14 residues in the CDR3. CDR3 protein: CASSGGTGDEKLFF. CDR3 bases: TGTGCCAGCTCAGGAGGGACAGGGGATGAAAAACTGTTTTTT.

This clonotype was seen many times. The chain is built from TRBV6-6 and TRBJ2-3; TRBD2 agrees at 12 bases. Trimming took 2 bases from V and 3 from J; bases not matched to a gene: 6. The CDR3 has 17 residues. Germline-derived CDR1 and CDR2 are MNHNY and SVGAGI (reference sequence). The chain's CDR3 is CASSYPTTSGGTDTQYF. CDR3 DNA sequence: TGTGCCAGCAGTTACCCAACGACTAGCGGGGGAACAGATACGCAGTATTTT.